A selection of T cell receptor beta chains follows, all from one sample in a study of blood T cell repertoires in COVID-19. TCRdb keeps only in-frame clones here, not all; method: immunoSEQ multiplex PCR. The sample carries roughly 190,000 clones, almost 85% recorded once. The sequencing input was peripheral blood. The receptor source for this set is a woman in her sixties or seventies with active or convalescent COVID-19. Each CDR3 is given with its conserved first and last residue. D genes are given only for firm matches. Not every row has a clone size; where given, it reads once, few, many or a size class.

d_call j_call v_call clone_size cdr3_aa cdr3_nt
NA TRBJ1-2 TRBV19 NA CASRAGGYGYTF TGTGCCAGCAGGGCCGGGGGCTATGGCTACACCTTC
NA TRBJ2-7 TRBV11-2 few CASSLGAGYPYEQYF TGTGCCAGCAGCTTAGGAGCGGGCTATCCCTACGAGCAGTACTTC
NA TRBJ1-1 TRBV3-1/TRBV3-2 NA CASSPGQLNTEAFF TGTGCCAGCAGCCCCGGACAGCTGAACACTGAAGCTTTCTTT
TRBD1 TRBJ2-1 TRBV29-1 NA CSARDRGAYNEQFF TGCAGCGCCCGGGACAGGGGGGCCTACAATGAGCAGTTCTTC
TRBD2 TRBJ2-1 TRBV30 NA CAWSKSGRASLYNEQFF TGTGCCTGGAGTAAAAGCGGGAGGGCATCTCTATACAATGAGCAGTTCTTC
NA TRBJ1-5 TRBV9 many CASSAEGRGQPQHF TGTGCCAGCAGCGCGGAGGGGAGGGGTCAGCCCCAGCATTTT
NA TRBJ1-6 TRBV5-1 NA CASSLRQISLSSYNSPLHF TGCGCCAGCAGCTTGCGACAGATATCATTAAGCTCCTATAATTCACCCCTCCACTTT
TRBD1 TRBJ1-5 TRBV6-6 few CASSQGDQPQHF TGTGCCAGCTCTCAGGGGGATCAGCCCCAGCATTTT
TRBD1 TRBJ2-5 TRBV7-6 NA CASSPNPGQGGETQYF TGTGCCAGCAGCCCTAACCCGGGACAGGGGGGAGAGACCCAGTACTTC
NA TRBJ1-1 TRBV12-3/TRBV12-4 NA CASSQPGYTEAFF TGTGCCAGCAGCCAACCAGGGTACACTGAAGCTTTCTTT
TRBD2 TRBJ2-1 TRBV27 NA CASSWWGGVEVSYNEQFF TGTGCCAGCAGTTGGTGGGGAGGGGTAGAGGTGTCCTACAATGAGCAGTTCTTC
NA TRBJ2-7 TRBV5-4 few CASSVVLGRRSSYEQYF TGTGCCAGCAGCGTCGTTCTGGGCAGGCGTAGCTCCTACGAGCAGTACTTC
TRBD2 TRBJ2-1 TRBV29-1 NA CSVEEGLAGGGEQFF TGCAGCGTTGAGGAGGGACTAGCGGGAGGGGGTGAGCAGTTCTTC
NA TRBJ1-5 TRBV28 NA CASSLKQGNNQPQHF TGTGCCAGCAGTTTGAAACAGGGAAACAATCAGCCCCAGCATTTT
NA TRBJ2-5 TRBV18 NA CASSSAWGSETQYF TGTGCCAGCTCATCAGCTTGGGGCTCGGAGACCCAGTACTTC
NA TRBJ2-7 TRBV12-3/TRBV12-4 NA CAISMRDEQYF TGTGCCATATCCATGCGGGACGAGCAGTACTTC
NA TRBJ1-5 TRBV24-1 NA CATSDPRRTAEIEYSNQPQHF TGTGCCACCAGTGACCCCCGACGGACAGCTGAAATTGAATATAGCAATCAGCCCCAGCATTTT
TRBD2 TRBJ2-5 TRBV9 NA CASSVGTKDVQETQYF TGTGCCAGCAGCGTGGGGACTAAGGACGTTCAGGAGACCCAGTACTTC
NA TRBJ1-1 TRBV18 NA CASSPSPGGTEAFF TGTGCCAGCTCACCATCTCCGGGGGGGACTGAAGCTTTCTTT
TRBD2 TRBJ2-3 TRBV5-1 few CASSSRRTSGIKDTQYF TGCGCCAGCAGCTCCCGTCGGACTAGCGGGATTAAAGATACGCAGTATTTT
NA TRBJ2-1 TRBV28 NA CASSLSPLANEQFF TGTGCCAGCAGTTTATCCCCTCTAGCGAATGAGCAGTTCTTC
NA TRBJ1-4 TRBV19 NA CASSITGRVGLFF TGTGCCAGTAGTATAACAGGCCGAGTAGGACTGTTTTTT
TRBD1 TRBJ1-4 TRBV28 NA CASSTGGFEEKLFF TGTGCCAGCAGTACAGGGGGTTTTGAGGAAAAACTGTTTTTT
TRBD2 TRBJ2-7 TRBV19 NA CASSAKASGSVEQYF TGTGCCAGTAGTGCGAAGGCTAGCGGGAGTGTGGAGCAGTACTTC
TRBD2 TRBJ2-1 TRBV7-2 once CASSSRTSRNEQFF TGTGCCAGCAGCTCTAGGACTAGCCGAAATGAGCAGTTCTTC
NA TRBJ1-3 TRBV30 NA CALGREGYSGNTIYF TGTGCCTTGGGGAGGGAGGGATACTCTGGAAACACCATATATTTT
NA TRBJ1-2 TRBV6-5 NA CASTTGLDYGYTF TGTGCCAGCACTACAGGGTTGGACTATGGCTACACCTTC
NA TRBJ2-7 TRBV4-2 once CASSQVSYEQYF TGTGCCAGCAGCCAAGTCAGCTACGAGCAGTACTTC
TRBD1 TRBJ2-5 TRBV11-3 NA CASSLVPGQQETQYF TGTGCCAGCAGCTTAGTTCCGGGACAGCAAGAGACCCAGTACTTC
TRBD1 TRBJ1-3 TRBV6-5 NA CASRPGQSSGNTIYF TGTGCCAGCAGACCGGGACAGAGCTCTGGAAACACCATATATTTT
TRBD1 TRBJ1-1 TRBV7-3 few CASSLTRPGTDTEAFF TGTGCCAGCAGCTTAACGCGTCCGGGGACAGATACTGAAGCTTTCTTT
NA TRBJ2-5 TRBV24-1 once CATSESGLRKTQYF TGTGCCACCAGTGAGTCGGGACTGCGGAAGACCCAGTACTTC
NA TRBJ2-3 TRBV7-6 NA CASRLGVAGTDTQYF TGTGCCAGCAGGCTAGGGGTGGCGGGCACAGATACGCAGTATTTT
TRBD2 TRBJ2-1 TRBV30 NA CAWERDPGLADNEQFF TGTGCCTGGGAGCGGGATCCGGGACTAGCGGACAATGAGCAGTTCTTC
TRBD1 TRBJ2-7 TRBV24-1 NA CATSDLRPPQGASEQYF TGTGCCACCAGTGATTTGCGCCCTCCCCAGGGGGCTAGCGAGCAGTACTTC
TRBD1 TRBJ1-1 TRBV5-1 NA CASSLGQGVGTEAFF TGCGCCAGCAGCCTCGGACAGGGGGTGGGGACTGAAGCTTTCTTT
TRBD2 TRBJ2-3 TRBV7-6 NA CASSLAPGGGEGTQYF TGTGCCAGCAGCTTAGCCCCAGGCGGGGGGGAGGGTACGCAGTATTTT
TRBD1 TRBJ2-7 TRBV28 few CASSRVGQGIIEQYF TGTGCCAGCAGTCGGGTGGGACAGGGTATTATAGAGCAGTACTTC
NA TRBJ2-1 TRBV18 once CASSSRAGSYDEQFF TGTGCCAGCTCATCACGGGCAGGGTCTTACGATGAGCAGTTCTTC
NA TRBJ2-1 TRBV7-3 NA CASSLSQGYNEQFF TGTGCCAGCAGCTTAAGTCAGGGCTACAATGAGCAGTTCTTC
NA TRBJ2-7 TRBV28 NA CASSLWSGWQASYEQYF TGTGCCAGCAGTTTATGGAGCGGGTGGCAGGCCTCCTACGAGCAGTACTTC
TRBD1 TRBJ1-1 TRBV4-1 NA CASSQGSTGRRTEAFF TGCGCCAGCAGCCAAGGATCGACAGGGAGGAGGACTGAAGCTTTCTTT